The sequence of this T cell receptor beta chain was determined in a study of T-cell memory formation after mild COVID-19. TCRdb called the 5' RACE reads again in MiXCR, with one record for every CDR3 protein. The sample records fewer than 95,000 distinct CDR3 sequences, roughly 16% being singletons. Germline values: CDR1 SGHVS, CDR2 FNYEAQ. Trimming took 0 bases from V and 0 from J; bases not matched to a gene: 5. The CDR3 is 16 residues long. The TCR originated in a man younger than 30 who had mild COVID-19 (a few samples of this study predate the infection). Cell type and time point are not known. Sequenced input: PBMCs or a T cell subset sorted from them (not recorded which). The chain employs TRBV7-6 and TRBJ2-7; 7 positions agree with TRBD2. CDR3 region: CASSLAGGTYSYEQYF. Here the CDR3 DNA reads TGTGCCAGCAGCTTAGCGGGGGGGACTTACTCCTACGAGCAGTACTTC.